There are many counts of the clone carrying this TCR beta chain. The data derive from a study of T cells in Graves' hyperthyroidism and ophthalmopathy. The CDR3 runs 17 residues. V shed 3 bases and J 4 bases; nucleotides not matched to a gene: 8. Germline CDR1 reads SNHLY; CDR2 reads FYNNEI. RNA transcripts provided the source from which TCR beta CDR3 regions were amplified. RT-PCR in the first round (using the HTBI primer set) targeted the TCR CDR3. MiXCR was run by TCRdb on the multiplex PCR reads, yielding one entry per CDR3 protein. The sample records fewer than 900,000 distinct CDR3 sequences, about 16% being singletons.

The receptor comes from a man aged 18 to 29 with Graves' hyperthyroidism. Sequencing was performed on blood. This chain joins TRBV2 and TRBJ2-2; 10 nucleotides line up with TRBD1. The CDR3 bases are TGTGCCAGCAGTGACGACCGGGACAGGGGAGTCACCGGGGAGCTGTTTTTT. Protein: CASSDDRDRGVTGELFF.